One and the same sample provided the 28 T cell receptor beta chains below, sequenced in a study of control samples from healthy donors and cancer patients. The table came from immunoSEQ multiplex PCR; TCRdb's copy has only in-frame clones and leaves some out. Of some 150,000 clones listed, under 96% are singletons. The sample taken for sequencing was blood. The receptors were gathered from a woman in her twenties or thirties in good health.

The genes are TRBV3-1 (or the pseudogene TRBV3-2) and TRBJ2-3, with TRBD2 identical over 10 bases. V lost 1 base to trimming and J lost 4 bases; unmatched junction nucleotides: 5. The CDR3 runs to 16 residues. Germline CDR1 LGHDT, CDR2 YNNKEL (reference sequence). The CDR3 bases are TGTGCCAGCAGCCAAGGCGGACTAGCGGTTTCAGATACGCAGTATTTT. Amino acid sequence: CASSQGGLAVSDTQYF.

V and J are TRBV5-1 and TRBJ1-4, with D maybe TRBD1 (6 bases). CDR3 length equals 15 residues. Trimming stripped 0 bases from V and 6 bases from J, with 12 bases between. Germline CDR1 reads SGHRS; CDR2 reads YFSETQ. The CDR3 protein is CASSLDSGAYEKLFF. The DNA for the CDR3 is TGCGCCAGCAGCTTGGATTCGGGGGCATATGAAAAACTGTTTTTT. Complete variable domain (other parts from reference TRBV5-1 and TRBJ1-4): KAGVTQTPRYLIKTRGQQVTLSCSPISGHRSVSWYQQTPGQGLQFLFEYFSETQRNKGNFPGRFSGRQFSNSRSEMNVSTLELGDSALYLCASSLDSGAYEKLFFGSGTQLSVL.

The chain couples TRBV2 to TRBJ1-2, with 10 bases identical to TRBD1. Germline CDR1 reads SNHLY; CDR2 reads FYNNEI. The CDR3 has 17 amino acids. The junction had 14 bases not matched to a gene; V was cut back by 5 bases and J by 5 bases. The CDR3 coding sequence is TGTGCCAGCAGTCCCAGGACAGGGGGGACTGGGAGATATGGCTACACCTTC. Residues: CASSPRTGGTGRYGYTF.

V usage is TRBV10-2 and J usage is TRBJ1-1; D perhaps matches TRBD1 (5 bases). Germline values: CDR1 WSHSY, CDR2 SAAADI. The CDR3 length is 17 residues. V lost 0 bases to trimming and J lost 11 bases, with 25 bases between them. CDR3 sequence reads: CASSESRGTLSTRYAFF. The CDR3 DNA sequence: TGCGCCAGCAGTGAGTCTCGGGGCACACTCTCCACGAGGTACGCTTTCTTT.

CDR3 region: CASSLGYRDTEAFF. The DNA of the CDR3 is TGTGCCAGCAGCTTGGGGTATAGGGACACTGAAGCTTTCTTT. This chain connects TRBV7-9 to TRBJ1-1; D gene uncertain. The V end was cut by 3 bases, the J end by 3 bases, with 11 bases between. The V gene's germline CDR1 is SEHNR and CDR2 FQNEAQ (reference sequence). This CDR3 has 14 residues.

This clone has a single count. V usage is TRBV15 and J usage is TRBJ1-1; D is ambiguous. Deletions cut 0 bases from V and 7 bases from J, with 12 bases between. The CDR3 extends over 14 amino acids. Germline values: CDR1 LNHNV, CDR2 YYDKDF (reference sequence). The CDR3 DNA is TGTGCCACCAGCAGAGATCTGTTAGGTATTGAAGCTTTCTTT. Translating it yields CATSRDLLGIEAFF.

The chain has TRBV24-1 and TRBJ1-2, with D unresolved. V lost 3 bases and J lost 6, with 16 bases in between. The CDR3 length is 15 residues. Germline CDR1 reads KGHDR; CDR2 reads SFDVKD. The CDR3 DNA follows: TGTGCCACCAGTGATGCCACGAAAAAAAAGGATGGCTACACCTTC. It yields the protein CATSDATKKKDGYTF.

The chain recombines TRBV4-1 with TRBJ1-4, with 9 bases fitting TRBD1. V was clipped by 6 bases and J by 7 bases; unmatched bases: 6. Germline V gene lookup returns CDR1 MGHRA and CDR2 YSYEKL. The CDR3 is made up of 14 amino acids. CDR3 nucleotides: TGCGCCAGCAGGTCCGGGACAGGGTCTGAAAAACTGTTTTTT. Residues: CASRSGTGSEKLFF.

The chain is built from TRBV5-6 and TRBJ1-6; no clear D gene. The ends were cut back, 2 bases at V and 3 bases at J, with 12 bases in the middle. Germline V gene lookup returns CDR1 SGHDT and CDR2 YYEEEE. The CDR3 is 16 amino acids. CDR3 nucleotides: TGTGCCAGCAGCTTCCTCGGCCAAGGCTATAATTCACCCCTCCACTTT. Protein product: CASSFLGQGYNSPLHF.

This clone showed up just once. This chain joins TRBV2 and TRBJ2-3; 9 bases line up with TRBD2. V gave up 5 bases and J gave up 4 bases; unmatched junction bases: 7. Germline V lookup: CDR1 SNHLY, CDR2 FYNNEI. The CDR3 sequence is 15 residues long. CDR3 region: CASSSRAGGADTQYF. In DNA, the CDR3 is TGTGCCAGCAGTTCGCGGGCGGGAGGGGCAGATACGCAGTATTTT. The full variable domain, with the rest looked up from reference TRBV2 and TRBJ2-3, is EPEVTQTPSHQVTQMGQEVILRCVPISNHLYFYWYRQILGQKVEFLVSFYNNEISEKSEIFDDQFSVERPDGSNFTLKIRSTKLEDSAMYFCASSSRAGGADTQYFGPGTRLTVL.

The chain uses TRBV6-5 and TRBJ2-7; tentative D call: TRBD1 (6 bases). Trimming stripped 6 bases from V and 0 bases from J, with 15 bases between. The CDR3 length is 15 residues. Germline V CDR1 and CDR2: MNHEY, SVGAGI. The CDR3 loop is CASRAQGWSSYEQYF. In DNA form, the CDR3 reads TGTGCCAGCAGGGCCCAGGGGTGGAGCTCCTACGAGCAGTACTTC.

This clone was seen just once. The V and J genes are TRBV6-6 and TRBJ2-3; weak D call: TRBD2 (6 bases). CDR1 MNHNY and CDR2 SVGAGI come from the germline V gene (reference sequence). Trimming left V 5 bases short and J 1 base short, with 16 bases between. The CDR3 runs 16 residues. CDR3 DNA: TGTGCCAGCAGTCGAGGGACGGGCGGGGGCACAGATACGCAGTATTTT. This codes for CASSRGTGGGTDTQYF.

This chain uses TRBV5-1 with TRBJ1-4, with TRBD1 matching over 10 bases. This CDR3 has 16 residues. The V gene's germline CDR1 is SGHRS and CDR2 YFSETQ. After removal of 2 bases from V and 6 bases from J, the junction contained 7 bases not matched to a gene. CDR3 in amino acids: CASSLPSGTGDEKLFF. Written as DNA, the CDR3 is TGCGCCAGCAGCTTACCCTCCGGGACAGGGGATGAAAAACTGTTTTTT.

This sequence joins TRBV5-1 and TRBJ2-7, with TRBD2 matching 8 bases. V lost 3 bases and J lost 7; bases outside the gene matches: 12. The germline V gene has CDR1 SGHRS and CDR2 YFSETQ. The CDR3 extends over 15 amino acids. The CDR3 region is CASSWTGLDTVEQYF. The DNA of the CDR3 is TGCGCCAGCAGCTGGACGGGACTAGACACTGTAGAGCAGTACTTC.

The CDR3 sequence is CAWSSGIHSPLHF. The DNA for the CDR3 is TGTGCCTGGAGTTCAGGGATCCATTCACCCCTCCACTTT. V usage is TRBV30 and J usage is TRBJ1-6, with TRBD1 as a possible D gene (5 bases). There are 13 residues in the CDR3. Trimming shortened V by 2 bases and J by 8 bases, and 10 bases separated the two germline ends. CDR1 is GTSNPN, CDR2 SVGIG, per germline (reference sequence).

V and J are TRBV7-9 and TRBJ1-3; 8 bases fit TRBD1. The CDR3 is 16 residues long. Germline-derived CDR1 and CDR2 are SEHNR and FQNEAQ (reference sequence). Trimming at V came to 4 bases and at J to 3 bases, leaving 8 bases not matched to a gene. CDR3 DNA sequence: TGTGCCAGCAGCTCATCAGACAGGGGTGGTGGAAACACCATATATTTT. Its protein product is CASSSSDRGGGNTIYF.

The chain employs TRBV6-1 and TRBJ1-5, with 7 bases matching TRBD1. V shed 4 bases and J 5 bases; nucleotides not matched to a gene: 11. Germline lookup yields CDR1 MNHNS and CDR2 SASEGT. The CDR3 loop spans 16 amino acids. The CDR3 nucleotides read TGTGCCAGCAGTGCACTACCGACAGGGAATTATCAGCCCCAGCATTTT. This encodes CASSALPTGNYQPQHF.

CDR3: CATGTGVTGELFF. CDR3 bases: TGTGCCACCGGGACAGGGGTCACCGGGGAGCTGTTTTTT. V and J are TRBV24-1 and TRBJ2-2; 10 bases are a match to TRBD1. Germline lookup yields CDR1 KGHDR and CDR2 SFDVKD. This CDR3 region has 13 residues. The J segment lost 4 bases and the V segment lost 9 bases, leaving 1 base of the junction unmatched.

This chain joins TRBV6-5 and TRBJ2-2, with TRBD1 as a possible D gene (6 bases). The CDR3 is 13 amino acids. Germline CDR1 reads MNHEY; CDR2 reads SVGAGI. Deletions cut 6 bases from V and 7 bases from J, with 12 bases between. CDR3 loop: CASRAIGGGELFF. The CDR3 bases are TGTGCCAGCAGGGCTATAGGGGGCGGGGAGCTGTTTTTT.

This clone was counted a few times. The chain is built from TRBV12-3 or TRBV12-4 and TRBJ2-5; D uncertain. The CDR3 length is 12 residues. V shed 6 bases and J shed 2 bases, with 7 bases lying between them. This chain's CDR3 is CASSFWQETQYF. CDR3 nucleotide sequence: TGTGCCAGCAGCTTCTGGCAAGAGACCCAGTACTTC.

The chain couples TRBV12-3 or TRBV12-4 to TRBJ1-5, with no clear D. V shed 7 bases and J shed 0 bases, with 4 bases lying between them. The length of the CDR3 is 12 residues. The CDR3: CASTASNQPQHF. In nucleotides, the CDR3 is TGTGCCAGCACAGCTAGCAATCAGCCCCAGCATTTT.

The V call is TRBV11-1, the J call TRBJ1-4, with D tentatively TRBD1 (5 bases). The CDR3 is 13 amino acids. CDR1 is SGHAT and CDR2 is FQDESV in the germline V gene (reference sequence). The germline V and J ends were trimmed by 0 bases and 13 bases, with 12 bases remaining between them. DNA of the CDR3: TGTGCCAGCAGCTTAGCCTTCGGCGGGGGACTGTTTTTT. Translation gives CASSLAFGGGLFF.

The V gene is TRBV5-1, the J gene TRBJ2-1, with D possibly being TRBD2 (5 bases). CDR1 is SGHRS, CDR2 YFSETQ, per germline. Trimming took off 0 bases at V and 0 bases at J, with 10 bases between the two ends. The CDR3 runs to 16 residues. The CDR3 is CASSLGVGSSYNEQFF. As DNA, the CDR3 is TGCGCCAGCAGCTTGGGGGTTGGGAGCTCCTACAATGAGCAGTTCTTC. Full variable domain (outside the CDR3, taken from reference TRBV5-1 and TRBJ2-1): KAGVTQTPRYLIKTRGQQVTLSCSPISGHRSVSWYQQTPGQGLQFLFEYFSETQRNKGNFPGRFSGRQFSNSRSEMNVSTLELGDSALYLCASSLGVGSSYNEQFFGPGTRLTVL.

The chain uses TRBV2 and TRBJ2-2; TRBD2 might be the D (7 bases). This CDR3 has 15 amino acids. Germline V lookup: CDR1 SNHLY, CDR2 FYNNEI. V dropped 7 bases and J dropped 4 bases, with 16 bases sitting between them. This CDR3 is CASKGGGASTGELFF. DNA of the CDR3: TGTGCCAGCAAAGGTGGGGGGGCTTCCACCGGGGAGCTGTTTTTT.

The rearrangement links TRBV5-6 to TRBJ1-1, with D unresolved. The V end was cut by 4 bases, the J end by 1 base, with 14 bases between. Germline CDR1 SGHDT, CDR2 YYEEEE. The CDR3 covers 15 residues. The CDR3 nucleotides read TGTGCCAGCAGCCTAGTAAGGGTGAAGAACACTGAAGCTTTCTTT. Translated: CASSLVRVKNTEAFF.

The chain joins TRBV11-2 to TRBJ2-7; 8 nucleotides match TRBD2. The germline gives CDR1 SGHAT, CDR2 FQNNGV. The trim removed 5 bases at V and 1 base at J, leaving 10 bases unmatched. CDR3 length equals 16 residues. The DNA of the CDR3 is TGTGCCAGCAGCCAAACGGGGGGGGAAAGGTCCTACGAGCAGTACTTC. Its translation: CASSQTGGERSYEQYF.

The chain carries TRBV19 and TRBJ2-5; the D gene is possibly TRBD2 (6 bases). The germline V and J ends were trimmed by 5 bases and 5 bases, with 12 bases remaining between them. The CDR3 has 13 residues. CDR1 and CDR2 from the germline V gene are LNHDA and SQIVND (reference sequence). CDR3 coding DNA: TGTGCCAGTAGTGGAGGGCCCCGGGAGACCCAGTACTTC. Translated, it gives CASSGGPRETQYF.

V gene TRBV7-9 combines with J gene TRBJ2-2, with TRBD2 as a possible D gene (6 bases). V was pared by 5 bases and J by 3 bases, with 13 bases between. The CDR3 spans 15 residues. Germline assignment: CDR1 SEHNR and CDR2 FQNEAQ (reference sequence). The CDR3, as DNA: TGTGCCAGCAGCCCCAAAACGGGGGACACCGGGGAGCTGTTTTTT. This encodes CASSPKTGDTGELFF.